The 20 T cell receptor beta chains below come from one sample, sequenced in a study of PD-L1 blockade in urothelial cancer. Measured with immunoSEQ multiplex PCR; TCRdb has only the in-frame clones, and not every one. The data hold around 53,000 clones, with approximately 85% observed a single time. The sample's time point: peripheral blood 6 weeks after treatment start. Specimen: PBMCs, collected around atezolizumab (anti-PD-L1) treatment. The receptors here all came from a man aged 45 to 65 with urothelial cancer.

The gene calls are TRBV13 and TRBJ2-1; D is uncertain. Looked up from germline, CDR1 is PRHDT and CDR2 is FYEKMQ (reference sequence). Trimming took off 3 bases at V and 10 bases at J, with 7 bases between the two ends. The CDR3 is made up of 11 amino acids. The CDR3 DNA follows: TGTGCCAGCAGCTTGGGCCAAGAGCAGTTCTTC. Its protein is CASSLGQEQFF.

This clone turned up a few times. Germline is not matched at one junction end, which may reflect a read error. This chain uses TRBV7-6 with TRBJ1-5; tentatively, D is TRBD1 (6 bases). Germline loops: CDR1 SGHVS, CDR2 FNYEAQ. The CDR3 totals 16 residues. The CDR3 is CASSIASGGLHQPQHF. The DNA for the CDR3 is TGTGCCAGCAGCATAGCCTCGGGGGGCCTTCATCAGCCCCAGCATTTT.

The chain links TRBV9 to TRBJ2-5; 12 positions match TRBD1. From germline, CDR1 is SGDLS and CDR2 YYNGEE. CDR3 length: 16 amino acids. J gave up 7 bases and V 4 bases, and 11 bases lay outside the gene matches. CDR3 region: CASSLYGTGGEGTQYF. Written as DNA, the CDR3 is TGTGCCAGCAGCCTTTATGGGACAGGGGGCGAGGGGACCCAGTACTTC.

This clone is medium-sized in the sample. The rearrangement joins TRBV2 to TRBJ2-3; a weak D match, TRBD1 (6 bases). The V gene lost 0 bases and the J gene lost 0 bases, with 22 bases spanning the gap. The CDR3 has 20 amino acids. Germline assignment: CDR1 SNHLY and CDR2 FYNNEI. The CDR3: CASSEALSVWTVPSTDTQYF. Here the CDR3 DNA reads TGTGCCAGCAGTGAAGCGTTATCTGTGTGGACAGTTCCTAGCACAGATACGCAGTATTTT.

The V and J genes are TRBV29-1 and TRBJ2-7, with no clear D. The germline gives CDR1 SQVTM, CDR2 ANQGSEA. Between the trimmed V and J ends, which lost 0 bases and 6 bases, there was a span of 6 bases. CDR3 length: 11 residues. CDR3 region: CSVEDRFEQYF. In nucleotides, the CDR3 is TGCAGCGTTGAAGATCGTTTCGAGCAGTACTTC.

The V gene is TRBV7-8, the J gene TRBJ2-1; maybe TRBD2 (6 bases). The length of the CDR3 is 14 residues. V lost 5 bases, J lost 5 bases, and 13 bases lay in between. Germline CDR1 is SGHVS and CDR2 is FQNEAQ. CDR3 protein: CASSPVVADNEQFF. The DNA of the CDR3 is TGTGCCAGCAGCCCTGTGGTAGCGGACAATGAGCAGTTCTTC.

This clone has just one count. The chain has TRBV15 and TRBJ2-7; perhaps TRBD1 as D (5 bases). CDR1 is LNHNV, CDR2 YYDKDF, per germline (reference sequence). This CDR3 is 14 amino acids long. V gave up 1 base and J gave up 4 bases, with 11 bases separating them. The CDR3 coding sequence is TGTGCCACCAGCAGAGGTACCAGGGAATACGAGCAGTACTTC. This translates into CATSRGTREYEQYF.

This chain joins TRBV30 and TRBJ1-2; D is unclear. This CDR3 has 13 amino acids. V was clipped by 2 bases and J by 0 bases, with 7 bases between them. Per the germline V gene, CDR1 is GTSNPN and CDR2 is SVGIG (reference sequence). CDR3 region: CAWSRVANYGYTF. CDR3 bases: TGTGCCTGGAGTCGTGTAGCTAACTATGGCTACACCTTC.

This clone was picked up one time. J is TRBJ2-3 and V is TRBV13, with 9 bases aligning to TRBD2. Trimming at V came to 5 bases and at J to 3 bases, leaving 6 bases not matched to a gene. CDR1 and CDR2 (germline): PRHDT, FYEKMQ (reference sequence). The CDR3 sequence is 15 residues long. The CDR3 nucleotides are TGTGCCAGCAGCAGCGGACTAGCGAGGACAGATACGCAGTATTTT. This encodes CASSSGLARTDTQYF.

This clone occurred once. The rearrangement uses TRBV5-6 and TRBJ2-5, with 15 positions matching TRBD2. J gave up 1 base and V 0 bases, and 4 bases lay outside the gene matches. The CDR3 is 18 residues long. Per germline, CDR1 SGHDT and CDR2 YYEEEE. This CDR3 is CASSLGTSGRVGQETQYF. The CDR3 DNA is TGTGCCAGCAGCTTGGGGACTAGCGGGAGGGTGGGCCAAGAGACCCAGTACTTC.

The rearrangement joins TRBV19 to TRBJ1-5; D is perhaps TRBD1 (6 bases). The V and J ends lost 5 bases and 0 bases respectively, with 14 bases between them. The CDR3 is 16 amino acids. The germline CDR1 and CDR2 sequences are LNHDA and SQIVND (reference sequence). The CDR3: CASSARQAYSNQPQHF. The CDR3 DNA reads as TGTGCCAGTAGTGCCAGACAGGCATATAGCAATCAGCCCCAGCATTTT.

The rearrangement joins TRBV7-9 to TRBJ1-3; no definite D call. Trimming shortened V by 1 base and J by 2 bases, and 9 bases separated the two germline ends. Germline assignment: CDR1 SEHNR and CDR2 FQNEAQ (reference sequence). The length of the CDR3 is 15 residues. CDR3 nucleotides: TGTGCCAGCAGCTTAGGAGGTGCCCCTGGAAACACCATATATTTT. Its translation is CASSLGGAPGNTIYF.

This clone has a handful of counts. In DNA form, the CDR3 reads TGTGCCAGCAGCCGGGACTCTGGGGCCAACGTCCTGACTTTC. As protein: CASSRDSGANVLTF. The rearrangement uses TRBV11-2 and TRBJ2-6; D possibly corresponds to TRBD2 (5 bases). The CDR3 spans 14 residues. V lost 5 bases to trimming and J lost 0 bases, with 5 bases between them. Germline CDR1 SGHAT, CDR2 FQNNGV.

The CDR3 protein is CASGHLSYNSPLHF. CDR3 nucleotides: TGTGCCAGCGGACACCTCTCCTATAATTCACCCCTCCACTTT. This chain links TRBV21-1 with TRBJ1-6; the listed D gene, TRBD1, was not tested against the DNA. TRBV21-1 corresponds to a pseudogene. The CDR3 loop spans 14 amino acids.

This chain joins TRBV27 and TRBJ1-5; a weak D match, TRBD1 (6 bases). This CDR3 region has 14 residues. The germline gives CDR1 MNHEY, CDR2 SMNVEV (reference sequence). The germline V and J ends were trimmed by 2 bases and 9 bases, with 14 bases remaining between them. The CDR3 bases are TGTGCCAGCAGTTTAGAGGGGGGGAGGTTGCCCCAGCATTTT. Its translation is CASSLEGGRLPQHF.

This clone was seen a handful of times. This chain joins TRBV4-3 and TRBJ2-7; D unclear. The CDR3 contains 15 residues. From germline, CDR1 is LGHNA and CDR2 YSLEER. V was shortened by 0 bases and J by 4 bases, with 13 bases between the two germline ends. The CDR3: CASSQDQVFSYEQYF. Written as DNA, the CDR3 is TGCGCCAGCAGCCAAGATCAGGTTTTTAGTTACGAGCAGTACTTC.

This clone appeared a single time. The J gene is TRBJ1-3, the V gene TRBV9; possible D gene TRBD1, 5 bases. The CDR3 is made up of 16 amino acids. Germline loops: CDR1 SGDLS, CDR2 YYNGEE. Between the trimmed V and J ends, which lost 3 bases and 0 bases, there was a span of 13 bases. The CDR3 sequence: CASSGGSGSSGNTIYF. The CDR3 DNA is TGTGCCAGCAGCGGGGGGAGCGGGAGCTCTGGAAACACCATATATTTT.

This chain connects TRBV29-1 to TRBJ2-7, with 10 bases matching TRBD2. Looked up from germline, CDR1 is SQVTM and CDR2 is ANQGSEA. V lost 8 bases, J lost 5 bases, and 6 bases stayed unmatched. CDR3 size: 12 residues. The DNA of the CDR3 is TGCAGCATTCTAGCGGGAGTTGACGAGCAGTACTTC. This codes for CSILAGVDEQYF.

The rearrangement joins TRBV27 to TRBJ2-1, with 7 bases aligning to TRBD2. V trimming: 3 bases; J trimming: 7 bases; junction bases outside the gene matches: 3. Germline CDR1 is MNHEY and CDR2 is SMNVEV (reference sequence). This CDR3 has 13 amino acids. The CDR3 loop is CASSFGGGNEQFF. The CDR3 DNA follows: TGTGCCAGCAGTTTTGGGGGGGGGAATGAGCAGTTCTTC.

The CDR3 DNA reads TGTGCCAGCAGCGCCCTCTCGGGGAGGGGACTAGACTCAGATACGCAGTATTTT. Translation gives CASSALSGRGLDSDTQYF. This chain links TRBV9 with TRBJ2-3, with 8 bases that match TRBD2. This CDR3 has 18 amino acids. Germline loops: CDR1 SGDLS, CDR2 YYNGEE. V trimming: 3 bases; J trimming: 4 bases; junction bases outside the gene matches: 16. Full variable domain (rest looked up from reference TRBV9 and TRBJ2-3): DSGVTQTPKHLITATGQRVTLRCSPRSGDLSVYWYQQSLDQGLQFLIQYYNGEERAKGNILERFSAQQFPDLHSELNLSSLELGDSALYFCASSALSGRGLDSDTQYFGPGTRLTVL.